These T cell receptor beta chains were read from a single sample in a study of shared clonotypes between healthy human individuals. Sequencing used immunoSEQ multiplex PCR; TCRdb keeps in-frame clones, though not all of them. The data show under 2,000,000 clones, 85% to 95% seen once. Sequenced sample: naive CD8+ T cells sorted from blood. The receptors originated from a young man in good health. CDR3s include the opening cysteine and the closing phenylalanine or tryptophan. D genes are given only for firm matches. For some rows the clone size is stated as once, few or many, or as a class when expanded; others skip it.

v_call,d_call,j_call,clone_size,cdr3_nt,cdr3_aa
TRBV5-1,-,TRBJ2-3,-,TGCGCCAGCAGCTTGGTGGGGGCATACACAGATACGCAGTATTTT,CASSLVGAYTDTQYF
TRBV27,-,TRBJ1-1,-,TGTGCCAGCAGTCCCATCAGGGAGGACACTGAAGCTTTCTTT,CASSPIREDTEAFF
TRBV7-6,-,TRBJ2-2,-,TGTGCCAGCAGCGTCGACAGTATAGCAACCGGGGAGCTGTTTTTT,CASSVDSIATGELFF
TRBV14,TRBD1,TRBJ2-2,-,TGTGCCAGCAGCCAAGAGAACAGGGGGCTCTACACCGGGGAGCTGTTTTTT,CASSQENRGLYTGELFF
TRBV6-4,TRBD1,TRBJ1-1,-,TGTGCCAGCAGTGATGGGACAGCCAACACTGAAGCTTTCTTT,CASSDGTANTEAFF
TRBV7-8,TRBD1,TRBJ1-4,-,TGTGCCAGCAGCGTTACTGGGACAGCAACTAATGAAAAACTGTTTTTT,CASSVTGTATNEKLFF
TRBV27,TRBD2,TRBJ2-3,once,TGTGCCAGCCGAAGCGGGGGGAGTAGCACAGATACGCAGTATTTT,CASRSGGSSTDTQYF
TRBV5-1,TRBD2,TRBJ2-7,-,TGCGCCAGCAGCTCCCTGGGACTAGCGGGAGTTGAGCAGTACTTC,CASSSLGLAGVEQYF
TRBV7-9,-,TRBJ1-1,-,TGTGCCAGCAGCCTCGCGGGGCCGGGGAACACTGAAGCTTTCTTT,CASSLAGPGNTEAFF
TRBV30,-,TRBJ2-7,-,TGTGCCTGGAGCGTAGTGTACGAGCAGTACTTC,CAWSVVYEQYF
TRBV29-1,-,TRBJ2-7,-,TGCAGCGTTGAAGATGGCGGGGGCGCCCACGAGCAGTACTTC,CSVEDGGGAHEQYF
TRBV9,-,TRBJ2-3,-,TGTGCCAGCAGCGTAGGGGCAGTCAGCACAGATACGCAGTATTTT,CASSVGAVSTDTQYF
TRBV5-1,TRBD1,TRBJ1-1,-,TGCGCCAGCAGCTTGGGGGACAGTACGGCCACTGAAGCTTTCTTT,CASSLGDSTATEAFF
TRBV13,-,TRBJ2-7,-,TGTGCCAGCAGCACCACCCCTGGCAGGGGCTCCTACGAGCAGTACTTC,CASSTTPGRGSYEQYF
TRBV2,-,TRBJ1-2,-,TGTGCCAGCACCGGACAGTTATATGGCTACACCTTC,CASTGQLYGYTF
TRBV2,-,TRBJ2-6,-,TGTGCCAGCGCTCTTTGGGGGTCTGGGGCCAACGTCCTGACTTTC,CASALWGSGANVLTF
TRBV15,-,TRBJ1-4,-,TGTGCCACCAGCAGAGCCCACAGCCACTCTGCAACTAATGAAAAACTGTTTTTT,CATSRAHSHSATNEKLFF
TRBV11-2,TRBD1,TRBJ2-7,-,TGTGCCAGCAGCGCCGGGACAGGGGGCGCCAAATCCTACGAGCAGTACTTC,CASSAGTGGAKSYEQYF
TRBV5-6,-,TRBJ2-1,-,TGTGCCAGCAGCCAAGTCCCGCACAATGAGCAGTTCTTC,CASSQVPHNEQFF
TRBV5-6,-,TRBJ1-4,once,TGTGCCAGCAGTTTAAGCGGGGGCGCTAATGAAAAACTGTTTTTT,CASSLSGGANEKLFF
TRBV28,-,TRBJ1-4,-,TGTGCCAGCCGCTATACAGGTTACGGGGAAAAACTGTTTTTT,CASRYTGYGEKLFF
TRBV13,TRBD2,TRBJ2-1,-,TGTGCCAGCAGCTTTAGACTAGCTGGTGAGCAGTTCTTC,CASSFRLAGEQFF
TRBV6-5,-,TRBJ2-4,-,TGTGCCAGCAGACCCCTCGAATTAGCCAAAAACATTCAGTACTTC,CASRPLELAKNIQYF
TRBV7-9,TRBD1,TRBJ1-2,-,TGTGCCAGCAGCTTGGGACAGCTTTATGGCTACACCTTC,CASSLGQLYGYTF
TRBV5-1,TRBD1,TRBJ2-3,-,TGCGCCAGCAGTCCCGGGACAGCACTCACAGATACGCAGTATTTT,CASSPGTALTDTQYF
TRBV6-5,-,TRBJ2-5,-,TGTGCCAGCAGTTACTCGAATACAGAGACCCAGTACTTC,CASSYSNTETQYF
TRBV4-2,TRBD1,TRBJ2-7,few,TGTGCCAGCAGCCAAGTGGGGACAGGGTTGGCCGAGCAGTACTTC,CASSQVGTGLAEQYF
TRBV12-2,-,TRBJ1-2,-,TGTGCAAGTCGCTTAGCTTCGGGAGGGGAGTACTATGGCTACACCTTC,CASRLASGGEYYGYTF
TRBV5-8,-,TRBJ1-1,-,TGTGCCAGCAGCTGGGACGTACTTCCCATGAACACTGAAGCTTTCTTT,CASSWDVLPMNTEAFF
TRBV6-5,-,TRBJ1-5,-,TGTGCCAGCAGCCCCAGTAGCAATCAGCCCCAGCATTTT,CASSPSSNQPQHF
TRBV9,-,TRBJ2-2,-,TGTGCCAGCAGCGTAGAATATTGGGGTAACCAGGTCGGGGAGCTGTTTTTT,CASSVEYWGNQVGELFF
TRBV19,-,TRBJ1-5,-,TGTGCCAGTAGTATAGCGGACAGTTATAGCAATCAGCCCCAGCATTTT,CASSIADSYSNQPQHF
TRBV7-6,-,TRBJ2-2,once,TGTGCCAGCAGCTTAGGAGAGAACACCGGGGAGCTGTTTTTT,CASSLGENTGELFF
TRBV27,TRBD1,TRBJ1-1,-,TGTGCCAGCAGGACAGGGGGCCCGAACACTGAAGCTTTCTTT,CASRTGGPNTEAFF
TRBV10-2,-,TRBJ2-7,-,TGCGCCAGCAGTGTCAGGGTTCCAACCTACGAGCAGTACTTC,CASSVRVPTYEQYF
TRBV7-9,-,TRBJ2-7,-,TGTGCCAGCAGCCCCTTAGAGTGGCTAAACTACGAGCAGTACTTC,CASSPLEWLNYEQYF
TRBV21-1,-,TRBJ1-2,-,TGTGCCAGCAGCAAAACGGTTCATTTTAGGGTCCCTAACTATGGCTACACCTTC,CASSKTVHFRVPNYGYTF
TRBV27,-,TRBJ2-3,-,TGTGCCAGCAGTTTGGGGGCAGGGGTTAAAGATACGCAGTATTTT,CASSLGAGVKDTQYF
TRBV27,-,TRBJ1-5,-,TGTGCCAGCAATCCTGTCGGAAGCAATCAGCCCCAGCATTTT,CASNPVGSNQPQHF
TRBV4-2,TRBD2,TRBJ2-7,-,TGTGCCAGCAGCCAAGAAGGACTAGCTCCTTACGAGCAGTACTTC,CASSQEGLAPYEQYF
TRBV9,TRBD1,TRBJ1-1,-,TGTGCCAGCAGCGTCGGACAGGGGGTGAACACTGAAGCTTTCTTT,CASSVGQGVNTEAFF
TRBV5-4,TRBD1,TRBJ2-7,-,TGTGCCAGCAGCCAAGGGGGCGCGGAAACCTTC,CASSQGGAETF
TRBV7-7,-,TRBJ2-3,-,TGTGCTAGCAGCCAAGGGGGGGTGGCAGATACGCAGTATTTT,CASSQGGVADTQYF
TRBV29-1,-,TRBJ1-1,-,TGCAGCGTTGAAGAGAGTGGTGCTGAAGCTTTCTTT,CSVEESGAEAFF
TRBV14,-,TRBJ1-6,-,TGTGCCAGCAGCCAAATAGCAGGAACCCTTAACTCACCCCTCCACTTT,CASSQIAGTLNSPLHF
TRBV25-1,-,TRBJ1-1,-,TGTGCCAGCAGTGTTACAGGGTGGAACACTGAAGCTTTCTTT,CASSVTGWNTEAFF
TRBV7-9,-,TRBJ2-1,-,TGTGCCAGCAGCTTGGAGGGCTCCTACAATGAGCAGTTCTTC,CASSLEGSYNEQFF
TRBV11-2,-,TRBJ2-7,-,TGTGCCAGCAGCTTCTCCGGGAGCTTTCTCTACGAGCAGTACTTC,CASSFSGSFLYEQYF
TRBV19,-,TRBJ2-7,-,TGTGCCAGTAGTATAGAAGACAGAAGCTACGAGCAGTACTTC,CASSIEDRSYEQYF
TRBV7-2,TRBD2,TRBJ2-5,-,TGTGCCAGCAGCAACCCCCTAGCGGGCATTCAAGAGACCCAGTACTTC,CASSNPLAGIQETQYF
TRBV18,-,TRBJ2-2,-,TGTGCCACGAGCGCGACCGGACGGAGGACGTACACCGGGGAGCTGTTTTTT,CATSATGRRTYTGELFF
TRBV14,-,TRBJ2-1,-,TGTGCCAGCAGCCAACTCCCTCTGATCGGTTCCTACAATGAGCAGTTCTTC,CASSQLPLIGSYNEQFF
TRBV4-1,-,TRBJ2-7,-,TGCGCCAGCAGCCCGAGCCCCTCCTACGAGCAGTACTTC,CASSPSPSYEQYF
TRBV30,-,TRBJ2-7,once,TGTGCCGTCGGGCCCTACGAGCAGTACTTC,CAVGPYEQYF
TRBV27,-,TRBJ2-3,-,TGTGCCAGCAGTTCCCACCGCGGGGGCACAGATACGCAGTATTTT,CASSSHRGGTDTQYF
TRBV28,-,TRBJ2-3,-,TGTAAGTCAGGCAATTCCACAGATACGCAGTATTTT,CKSGNSTDTQYF
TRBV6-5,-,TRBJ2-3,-,TGTGCCAGCAGTTACCAGACTCCTAGCACAGATACGCAGTATTTT,CASSYQTPSTDTQYF
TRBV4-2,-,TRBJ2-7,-,TGTGCCAGCGGATCCCAGGGTCACGAGCAGTACTTC,CASGSQGHEQYF
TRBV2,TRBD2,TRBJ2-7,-,TGTGCCAGCAGGGGACTAGCGGGCCTACCAAGCGAGCAGTACTTC,CASRGLAGLPSEQYF